These 10 T cell receptor beta chains were all obtained from the same sample, sequenced in a study of blood T cell repertoires in COVID-19. Profiled with immunoSEQ multiplex PCR; TCRdb holds only in-frame clones, not every one. The data contain 14,000 or so clones, around four fifths of them singletons. Sequencing was done on a sample of peripheral blood. These receptors were taken from a man aged 65 to 85 with acute or convalescent COVID-19.

This clone has a handful of counts. V gene TRBV4-1 combines with J gene TRBJ1-5; weak D call: TRBD1 (6 bases). The V gene's germline CDR1 is MGHRA and CDR2 YSYEKL. The CDR3 extends over 16 amino acids. V lost 3 bases, J lost 4 bases, and 16 bases lay in between. The CDR3 region is CASSQALLQGNQPQHF. The CDR3 DNA follows: TGCGCCAGCAGCCAGGCCTTGTTACAGGGAAATCAGCCCCAGCATTTT.

The CDR3: CASSLAREYEQYF. DNA of the CDR3: TGCGCCAGCAGCTTGGCCAGGGAATACGAGCAGTACTTC. The V call is TRBV5-1, the J call TRBJ2-7, with D possibly being TRBD1 (5 bases). Germline-derived CDR1 and CDR2 are SGHRS and YFSETQ. Trimming shortened V by 0 bases and J by 4 bases, and 8 bases separated the two germline ends. The CDR3 is made up of 13 amino acids.

This chain links TRBV4-1 with TRBJ1-5; 10 bases match TRBD1. The CDR3 spans 18 residues. Trimming took 5 bases from V and 1 from J; bases not matched to a gene: 11. CDR1 and CDR2 (germline): MGHRA, YSYEKL. The chain's CDR3 is CASSARGQGRSSNQPQHF. CDR3 nucleotide sequence: TGCGCCAGCAGCGCTCGGGGACAGGGGAGAAGCAGCAATCAGCCCCAGCATTTT.

The chain employs TRBV28 and TRBJ1-5; the D is unclear. Germline CDR1 reads MDHEN; CDR2 reads SYDVKM. V lost 2 bases, J lost 2 bases, and 7 bases lay in between. The CDR3 runs 14 residues. CDR3 in amino acids: CASSLIQGNQPQHF. The DNA of the CDR3 is TGTGCCAGCAGTTTAATTCAGGGCAATCAGCCCCAGCATTTT.

The chain recombines TRBV11-3 with TRBJ2-2; D uncertain. CDR3 size: 13 residues. The V end was cut by 5 bases, the J end by 1 base, with 5 bases between. CDR1 SGHNT and CDR2 YENEEA come from the germline V gene. This CDR3 is CASSKQNTGELFF. CDR3 coding DNA: TGTGCCAGCAGCAAACAGAACACCGGGGAGCTGTTTTTT.

The chain employs TRBV6-2 or TRBV6-3 and TRBJ2-7, with 7 bases identical to TRBD2. The germline V gene has CDR1 MNHEY and CDR2 SVGEGT. The CDR3 is made up of 15 amino acids. V lost 6 bases to trimming and J lost 3 bases; unmatched junction nucleotides: 11. The CDR3 sequence: CASSSHSGAYYEQYF. The CDR3 DNA reads as TGTGCCAGCAGCTCGCACAGCGGGGCCTACTACGAGCAGTACTTC.

The chain uses TRBV7-2 and TRBJ2-5; D possibly corresponds to TRBD1 (6 bases). Germline CDR1 reads SGHTA; CDR2 reads FQGNSA. V was pared by 6 bases and J by 1 base, with 15 bases between. There are 15 residues in the CDR3. CDR3 protein: CASRLRGTTQETQYF. The CDR3 region has the DNA TGTGCCAGCAGGCTAAGAGGGACAACCCAAGAGACCCAGTACTTC.

The V gene is TRBV20-1, the J gene TRBJ1-5; the match to TRBD1 covers 11 bases. This CDR3 spans 16 amino acids. V lost 3 bases and J lost 4; bases outside the gene matches: 8. The V gene's germline CDR1 is DFQATT and CDR2 SNEGSKA (reference sequence). The CDR3 sequence: CSASPGQGAANQPQHF. In DNA, the CDR3 is TGCAGTGCTAGTCCCGGACAGGGGGCTGCAAATCAGCCCCAGCATTTT.

V usage is TRBV5-1 and J usage is TRBJ1-2, with D perhaps TRBD1 (5 bases). Germline values: CDR1 SGHRS, CDR2 YFSETQ. This CDR3 is 14 amino acids long. Trimming removed 1 base at V and 4 bases at J, with 11 bases between. The CDR3 nucleotides read TGCGCCAGCAGCTTGTCGACAGCCACCTATGGCTACACCTTC. It translates to CASSLSTATYGYTF.

V gene TRBV7-2 combines with J gene TRBJ2-5, with D possibly TRBD1 on 6 matching bases. Germline V CDR1 and CDR2: SGHTA, FQGNSA. V lost 5 bases to trimming and J lost 2 bases, with 12 bases between them. This CDR3 is built from 14 residues. The CDR3 loop reads CASSRDNFQETQYF. CDR3 sequence (DNA): TGTGCCAGCAGCCGGGACAACTTTCAAGAGACCCAGTACTTC.